The 21 T cell receptor beta chains reported below all come from one sample, sequenced in a study of T-cell memory formation after mild COVID-19. TCRdb fed the 5' RACE reads into MiXCR, producing one record per CDR3 protein. The sample has around 210,000 distinct CDR3 sequences, around 9.1% seen once. Material: PBMCs or a T cell subset sorted from them (not recorded which). All receptors derive from a man between 18 and 35 years old who had mild COVID-19 (a few samples of this study predate the infection). Cell type and time point are not known.

This clonotype was recorded a few times. J is TRBJ1-5 and V is TRBV4-1; a weak D match, TRBD1 (6 bases). From germline, CDR1 is MGHRA and CDR2 YSYEKL. This CDR3 region has 17 residues. V lost 4 bases, J lost 7 bases, and 23 bases lay in between. The CDR3 DNA follows: TGCGCCAGCAGCCGGAATCGGGACACCGGGCCCCACCAGCCCCAGCATTTT. As protein: CASSRNRDTGPHQPQHF.

The table lists this clonotype with many counts. The chain combines TRBV6-2 or TRBV6-3 with TRBJ1-2; D may be TRBD1 (6 bases). The V gene lost 7 bases and the J gene lost 2 bases, with 17 bases spanning the gap. The CDR3 is made up of 15 amino acids. Germline V gene data show CDR1 as MNHEY and CDR2 as SVGEGT. DNA for the CDR3: TGTGCCAGCACAAATACCGGGACACCCAACTATGGCTACACCTTC. This translates into CASTNTGTPNYGYTF.

The DNA for the CDR3 is TGCGCCAGCAGCCAGGACAGGGCTGCGGGTCCCCTCCACTTT. Its translation is CASSQDRAAGPLHF. The chain combines TRBV5-1 with TRBJ1-6; TRBD1 matches 8 bases. The CDR3 covers 14 residues. Germline lookup yields CDR1 SGHRS and CDR2 YFSETQ. With 4 bases clipped from V and 13 bases from J, the junction kept 10 bases outside the gene matches. The whole variable domain, remainder taken from reference TRBV5-1 and TRBJ1-6, is KAGVTQTPRYLIKTRGQQVTLSCSPISGHRSVSWYQQTPGQGLQFLFEYFSETQRNKGNFPGRFSGRQFSNSRSEMNVSTLELGDSALYLCASSQDRAAGPLHFGNGTRLTVT.

The genes are TRBV12-3 or TRBV12-4 and TRBJ2-5, with 7 nucleotides matching TRBD2. J lost 4 bases, V lost 5 bases, and 4 bases had no gene match. The CDR3 totals 13 residues. CDR3 sequence reads: CASSARGGETQYF. In DNA form, the CDR3 reads TGTGCCAGCAGTGCCCGCGGGGGAGAGACCCAGTACTTC.

This sequence joins TRBV12-3 or TRBV12-4 and TRBJ2-7; 9 bases fit TRBD1. The CDR3 extends over 13 amino acids. After removal of 5 bases from V and 6 bases from J, the junction contained 5 bases not matched to a gene. This CDR3 reads CASSQQGAGEQYF. The CDR3 DNA reads TGTGCCAGCAGTCAACAGGGGGCAGGCGAGCAGTACTTC.

The chain combines TRBV4-3 with TRBJ2-2; 8 bases are a match to TRBD2. This CDR3 has 15 amino acids. Trimming at V came to 8 bases and at J to 7 bases, leaving 12 bases not matched to a gene. Germline-derived CDR1 and CDR2 are LGHNA and YSLEER. CDR3 sequence (DNA): TGCGCCAGCGACTCTACTCGGGGGGGCCTCGGGGAGCTGTTTTTT. Protein product: CASDSTRGGLGELFF.

This clonotype was picked up a small number of times. The V gene is TRBV4-2, the J gene TRBJ2-7, with TRBD2 matching over 10 bases. This CDR3 is 16 amino acids long. Looked up from germline, CDR1 is LGHNA and CDR2 is YNFKEQ. V gave up 2 bases and J gave up 5 bases; unmatched junction bases: 9. The CDR3: CASSQPAAGGAHEQYF. The CDR3 DNA is TGTGCCAGCAGCCAACCTGCAGCGGGGGGGGCCCACGAGCAGTACTTC.

The table lists this clonotype with a few counts. The chain joins TRBV2 to TRBJ1-2, with a tentative D call TRBD1 (5 bases). CDR1 SNHLY and CDR2 FYNNEI come from the germline V gene. Deletions cut 8 bases from V and 8 bases from J, with 15 bases between. The CDR3 spans 12 residues. The CDR3 here is CASQGISGGYTF. CDR3 nucleotide sequence: TGTGCCAGCCAGGGAATCTCGGGAGGCTACACCTTC.

The chain carries TRBV7-3 and TRBJ2-7; D is possibly TRBD1 (6 bases). This CDR3 spans 15 amino acids. Trimming pared 5 bases from V and 2 bases from J, leaving 16 bases between. CDR1 and CDR2 (germline): SGHTA, FQGTGA. The CDR3 region is CASSLGTSITYEQYF. CDR3 nucleotide sequence: TGTGCCAGCAGCCTGGGGACATCGATCACCTACGAGCAGTACTTC.

This clonotype has at least ten counts. This chain connects TRBV27 to TRBJ2-3; the D is unclear. CDR1 and CDR2 from the germline V gene are MNHEY and SMNVEV (reference sequence). The CDR3 totals 14 residues. V gave up 6 bases and J gave up 2 bases, with 12 bases separating them. This CDR3 reads CASSRTRYTDTQYF. The DNA for the CDR3 is TGTGCCAGCAGCCGGACCAGGTACACAGATACGCAGTATTTT.

The chain recombines TRBV5-6 with TRBJ2-7; D is unresolved. Trimming took off 3 bases at V and 3 bases at J, with 7 bases between the two ends. The CDR3 has 12 amino acids. Germline values: CDR1 SGHDT, CDR2 YYEEEE. The CDR3: CASSYRRYEQYF. The CDR3 bases are TGTGCCAGCAGCTACCGGCGCTACGAGCAGTACTTC.

This clonotype was seen only a few times. The chain is built from TRBV20-1 and TRBJ1-6; 8 bases map to TRBD1. V lost 4 bases to trimming and J lost 9 bases; unmatched junction nucleotides: 8. CDR1 and CDR2 (germline): DFQATT, SNEGSKA (reference sequence). The CDR3 is made up of 14 amino acids. Here the CDR3 reads CSANWDRLGSPLHF. The DNA of the CDR3 is TGCAGTGCTAATTGGGACAGGTTGGGTTCACCCCTCCACTTT.

CDR3 region: CASSLVVGDTEAFF. CDR3 DNA sequence: TGCGCCAGCAGCTTGGTAGTAGGGGACACTGAAGCTTTCTTT. The V gene is TRBV5-1, the J gene TRBJ1-1; D possibly corresponds to TRBD1 (5 bases). The CDR3 length is 14 residues. Looked up from germline, CDR1 is SGHRS and CDR2 is YFSETQ. With 0 bases removed from V and 3 bases from J, the gap between germline ends came to 9 bases. The whole variable domain, remainder taken from reference TRBV5-1 and TRBJ1-1, is KAGVTQTPRYLIKTRGQQVTLSCSPISGHRSVSWYQQTPGQGLQFLFEYFSETQRNKGNFPGRFSGRQFSNSRSEMNVSTLELGDSALYLCASSLVVGDTEAFFGQGTRLTVV.

The sample holds a few counts of this clonotype. The rearrangement links TRBV5-1 to TRBJ1-2, with D perhaps TRBD1 (5 bases). V was cut by 1 base and J by 2 bases, with 9 bases left in between. CDR3 length: 14 amino acids. Germline V lookup: CDR1 SGHRS, CDR2 YFSETQ. CDR3 protein: CASSLQGVNYGYTF. The CDR3 DNA follows: TGCGCCAGCAGCTTGCAAGGGGTGAACTATGGCTACACCTTC.

The chain has TRBV7-2 and TRBJ2-5; D perhaps matches TRBD1 (7 bases). Germline V gene data show CDR1 as SGHTA and CDR2 as FQGNSA. This CDR3 region has 14 residues. The V end was cut by 3 bases, the J end by 4 bases, with 12 bases between. CDR3 DNA sequence: TGTGCCAGCAGCTTTCAGGGGGGACGAGAGACCCAGTACTTC. It specifies CASSFQGGRETQYF.

The rearrangement uses TRBV9 and TRBJ2-3; D tentatively reads TRBD1 or TRBD2 (6 bases each). Per germline, CDR1 SGDLS and CDR2 YYNGEE. Trimming removed 4 bases from V and 2 bases from J, with 11 bases in between. The CDR3 has 14 amino acids. CDR3 loop: CASSRGRNTDTQYF. The CDR3 nucleotides read TGTGCCAGCAGCCGGGGGCGGAACACAGATACGCAGTATTTT.

The rearrangement joins TRBV20-1 to TRBJ1-1; D gene uncertain. The ends were cut back, 0 bases at V and 1 base at J, with 6 bases in the middle. The CDR3 length is 13 residues. Germline V gene lookup returns CDR1 DFQATT and CDR2 SNEGSKA (reference sequence). The CDR3 nucleotides read TGCAGTGCTAGAGATGCTTGGAACACTGAAGCTTTCTTT. Protein: CSARDAWNTEAFF.

Only a few counts were recorded for this clonotype. V is TRBV20-1 and J is TRBJ2-3, with 10 bases identical to TRBD1. The CDR3 consists of 15 residues. Germline loops: CDR1 DFQATT, CDR2 SNEGSKA (reference sequence). Trimming took 3 bases from V and 5 from J; bases not matched to a gene: 8. The CDR3 loop is CSARRPGTGVDTQYF. In nucleotides, the CDR3 is TGCAGTGCTAGGAGGCCCGGGACAGGGGTAGATACGCAGTATTTT.

In its sample, this clonotype was seen a few times. This chain joins TRBV27 and TRBJ2-1; D uncertain. There are 14 residues in the CDR3. Germline CDR1 is MNHEY and CDR2 is SMNVEV (reference sequence). V shed 0 bases and J shed 8 bases, with 11 bases lying between them. In DNA, the CDR3 is TGTGCCAGCAGTTTATCTATCGGTGGGCATGAGCAGTTCTTC. It encodes CASSLSIGGHEQFF.

The chain employs TRBV12-3 or TRBV12-4 and TRBJ1-5; D uncertain. The CDR3 spans 13 residues. With 6 bases removed from V and 4 bases from J, the gap between germline ends came to 10 bases. The CDR3 bases are TGTGCCAGCAGCCTAGGCCAAAATCAGCCCCAGCATTTT. Protein: CASSLGQNQPQHF.

The chain combines TRBV7-2 with TRBJ2-3; D possibly corresponds to TRBD2 (5 bases). Germline CDR1 is SGHTA and CDR2 is FQGNSA. The CDR3 spans 15 residues. Trimming removed 1 base at V and 6 bases at J, with 14 bases between. The CDR3 protein is CASSLGGFLSDTQYF. The CDR3 DNA follows: TGTGCCAGCAGCTTAGGAGGGTTCTTATCCGATACGCAGTATTTT. The whole variable domain, remainder taken from reference TRBV7-2 and TRBJ2-3, is GAGVSQSPSNKVTEKGKDVELRCDPISGHTALYWYRQSLGQGLEFLIYFQGNSAPDKSGLPSDRFSAERTGGSVSTLTIQRTQQEDSAVYLCASSLGGFLSDTQYFGPGTRLTVL.